The present entry profiles one T cell receptor beta chain with its context. This clone's antigen is unknown. No base qualities exist here, and no much larger clone lies one base off it. Counted from cysteine to phenylalanine, this CDR3 has 14 amino acids. Only the CDR3 DNA is retained, 42 bases long and in frame from the first base. From a lookup of the germline V gene, CDR1 and CDR2 are LGHNA and YNFKEQ. Trimming leaves V shorter by 3 bases and J shorter by 13 bases, with the junction holding 12 bases beyond the gene matches. Library construction relied on the immunoSEQ multiplex PCR assay. For most patients, genomic DNA was subjected to high-throughput TCR-beta CDR3 sequencing by Adaptive Biotechnologies. On the study's bioinformatics: TCR sequencing data for around 19 patients were retrieved from Adaptive's ImmunoSEQ software; a few other patients were processed with MiXCR and VDJtools. CDR3 nucleotide sequences shared by donor and recipient were removed because the origin of these sequences could not be assigned. Alloreactive clones required at least 2-fold expansion over unstimulated cells and minimum CFSE-low frequency of 0.002% (template counts) or 0.001% (read counts). Clones were considered mappable if detected in sequenced pre-transplant spleen, lymph node, or MLR CFSE-low populations of the donor or recipient. Cumulative frequency of alloreactive clones was calculated as a percentage of all sequences weighted by copy number. The immuneACCESS repertoire file appears here via TCRdb, limited to in-frame rearrangements. These files lack a portion of the clones; in checked studies, under half of the deficit traces to unresolved V genes, and the cause of the others is not known. D and trimming were read from the DNA, whereas the V and J calls and clone size are those reported in that table. Across this sample there are 15,000 to 20,000 clones, with around nine tenths seen only once. 40% to 60% of the sample lies in the top ten.

The sample originates from a study of graft-versus-host responses after intestinal transplantation (dated by TCRdb to the early 2020s). With respect to the entire study: Recipients received multivisceral, liver-intestinal, or isolated intestinal transplants. Samples from a few later patients were sequenced in-house on an Illumina MiSeq with MiXCR processing rather than by the commercial service. A cohort of more than 20 intestinal transplant recipients, including one retransplant, was enrolled, and a few patients lacking pretransplant specimens were excluded. Donor T cell macrochimerism was defined as a peak of at least 4% donor T cells among recipient peripheral blood mononuclear cells. To identify alloreactive clones, pre-transplant mixed lymphocyte reaction products were sequenced and then compared with unstimulated pre-transplant donor and recipient T cells. Graft-versus-host and host-versus-graft alloreactive T cell clones were tracked in the graft, circulation and bone marrow after intestinal transplantation using bulk TCR-beta CDR3 sequencing. Anti-thymocyte globulin induction was given to all recipients, followed by maintenance tacrolimus and steroids for two to four years. General conclusions and limits of the study: High GvH to HvG T cell clonal ratios were observed in the allografts of patients with donor T cell macrochimerism. Peak levels of circulating GvH clones were associated with declines in HvG clones early after transplant. GvH clones were detected in recipient bone marrow, and some of these GvH clones were observed earlier in ileal mucosa or blood, consistent with an intestinal mucosal origin. Conclusions were limited by the relatively low number and heterogeneity of intestinal transplant patients.

After transplant, bone marrow was aspirated from the posterior iliac crest or from another site chosen by the physician. The specimen was bone marrow, collected approximately 130 days after transplant. This receptor was taken from a human patient who received an intestinal transplant, so some T cells may come from the graft donor. The chain uses TRBV4-2 and TRBJ1-5; TRBD1 matches 7 bases in the middle. The CDR3 protein: CASSQGFSPGQQHF. The DNA sequence follows: TGTGCCAGCAGCCAGGGATTCTCTCCGGGACAGCAGCATTTT.